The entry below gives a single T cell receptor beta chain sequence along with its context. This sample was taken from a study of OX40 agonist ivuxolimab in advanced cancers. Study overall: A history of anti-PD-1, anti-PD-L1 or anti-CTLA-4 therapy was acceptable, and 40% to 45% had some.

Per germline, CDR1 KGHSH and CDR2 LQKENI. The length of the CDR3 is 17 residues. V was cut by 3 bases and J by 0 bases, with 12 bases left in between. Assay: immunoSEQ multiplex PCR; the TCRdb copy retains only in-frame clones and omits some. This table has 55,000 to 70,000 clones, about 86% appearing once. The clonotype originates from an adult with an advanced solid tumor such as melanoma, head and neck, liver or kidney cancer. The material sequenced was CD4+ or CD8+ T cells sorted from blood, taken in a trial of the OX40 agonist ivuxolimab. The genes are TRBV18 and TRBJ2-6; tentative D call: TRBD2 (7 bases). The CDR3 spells CASSPAGATSGANVLTF. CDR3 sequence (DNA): TGTGCCAGCTCACCGGCGGGGGCGACCTCTGGGGCCAACGTCCTGACTTTC.